Reported below is one T cell receptor beta chain. This clonotype was counted ten times or more. The target of this receptor is not known. Base qualities are not recorded, but no much larger clone differs from it by a single base. Receptor amplification or capture employed PCR. Sequencing used an Illumina HiSeq 2500. TCR library preparation used molecular barcoding, with unique molecular identifiers applied to normalize quantification of the TCRbeta repertoire. TCRdb itself trimmed the public reads at Q25 with fastp, ran MiXCR and retained productive beta chains. One record per CDR3 amino acid sequence lists the most common genes and DNA. The sample includes 700,000 to 950,000 distinct CDR3 sequences, with roughly 16% observed a single time. Approximately 4.5% of the sample lies in the top ten. The sample belongs to a study of T-cell reconstitution after alpha-beta-depleted transplantation in children (dated by TCRdb to about 2016). A note on the overall study: T-cell immune reconstitution after TCRalphabeta/CD19-depleted allogeneic hematopoietic cell transplantation in children was quantitatively tracked in the study by means of TCR repertoire profiling.

The treatment or condition tag for this specimen amounts to: allogeneic hematopoietic cell transplantation with graft depleted of TCRalphabeta T cells and CD19 B cells. The children who served as transplant recipients had been given grafts of TCRalphabeta/CD19-depleted allogeneic hematopoietic cells. Summary of the overall study and its limitations: The high TCRbeta diversity at day 60 in some patients was ascribed to recipient T cells and intrathymic progenitors that had survived conditioning. About two months after transplant, the apparently early recovery of alphabetaT-cell counts reportedly depended on just several hundred clones that had expanded rapidly and came from non-depleted graft cells. Over subsequent months, a decline in hyperexpanded clone frequencies was noted, and after one year, T-cell counts and TCRbeta diversity were mostly ascribed to newly produced T cells.

V has 6 bases trimmed and J has 0 bases trimmed; junction bases matching no gene number 6. The CDR3 measures 14 amino acids from cysteine to phenylalanine. Only CDR3 DNA remains: 42 bases, in frame from the first base. CDR1 and CDR2 are read off the germline V gene (reference sequence) as DFQATT and SNEGSKA. Source: PBMCs, mostly from graft donor cells, taken 360 days after TCRalphabeta/CD19-depleted stem cell transplant. The chain couples TRBV20-1 to TRBJ2-7, with 9 bases in between that match TRBD2. This TCR was recovered from a male patient younger than 18 who had a stem cell transplant for acute lymphoblastic leukemia, so the T cells may come from the graft donor. The CDR3 sequence is CSATTSGPSYEQYF. The sequence in DNA is TGCAGTGCCACGACTAGCGGTCCCTCCTACGAGCAGTACTTC.